This T cell receptor (beta chain) is drawn from a study of OX40 agonist ivuxolimab in advanced cancers. About the study: The study enrolled dose-escalation patients with hepatocellular carcinoma, melanoma, renal cell or head and neck cancer. The eligibility criteria allowed prior anti-PD-1, anti-PD-L1 or anti-CTLA-4 therapy, and approximately 40% had some.

About this clone itself: What it binds is unknown.

Profiled with immunoSEQ multiplex PCR; TCRdb holds only in-frame clones, not every one. The table shows around 70,000 clones, with 82% occurring only once. Whole-study findings and limits: Among the least clonally expanded were partial responders at 0.1-3.0 mg/kg. Both blood CD4+ and CD8+ T cells showed clonal growth by week 6 at 0.1 to 3.0 mg/kg.

CDR3 length equals 13 residues. CDR1 is MNHEY, CDR2 SMNVEV, per germline (reference sequence). V lost 7 bases, J lost 13 bases, and 11 bases stayed unmatched. This TCR came from an adult with an advanced solid tumor such as melanoma, head and neck, liver or kidney cancer. The sample consisted of CD4+ or CD8+ T cells sorted from blood, taken in a trial of the OX40 agonist ivuxolimab. V is TRBV27 and J is TRBJ2-1; 9 bases fit TRBD2. CDR3 protein: CASTSLLAGAQFF. CDR3 nucleotides: TGTGCCAGCACGAGCCTATTAGCGGGAGCCCAGTTCTTC.